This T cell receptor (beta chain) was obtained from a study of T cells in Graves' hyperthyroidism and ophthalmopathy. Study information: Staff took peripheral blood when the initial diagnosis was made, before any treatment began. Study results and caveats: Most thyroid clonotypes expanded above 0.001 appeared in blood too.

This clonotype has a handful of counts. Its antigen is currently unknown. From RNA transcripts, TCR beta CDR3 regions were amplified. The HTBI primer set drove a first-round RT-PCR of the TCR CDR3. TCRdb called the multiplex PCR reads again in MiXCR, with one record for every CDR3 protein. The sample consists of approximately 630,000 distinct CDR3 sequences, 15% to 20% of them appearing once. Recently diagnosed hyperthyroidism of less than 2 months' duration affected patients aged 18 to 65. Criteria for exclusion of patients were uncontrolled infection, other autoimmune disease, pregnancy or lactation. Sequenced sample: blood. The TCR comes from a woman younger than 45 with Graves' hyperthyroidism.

CDR3 nucleotides: TGTGCCAGCAGCTTGGCAGGGGCGAAAAACATTCAGTACTTC. It yields the protein CASSLAGAKNIQYF. The gene calls are TRBV11-2 and TRBJ2-4; D may be TRBD1 (6 bases). Germline assignment: CDR1 SGHAT and CDR2 FQNNGV. CDR3 length: 14 amino acids. Trimming pared 3 bases from V and 4 bases from J, leaving 10 bases between.